One and the same sample provided the 30 T cell receptor beta chains below, sequenced in a study of blood T cell repertoires in COVID-19. Some clones are missing from TCRdb's copy, which holds only in-frame ones; the method was immunoSEQ multiplex PCR. The sample lists about 310,000 clones, around 87% occurring once. Sequencing was performed on peripheral blood. The source is a woman aged 45 to 65 who had recovered from COVID-19.

The V and J genes are TRBV4-1 and TRBJ2-3, with D possibly TRBD2 on 6 matching bases. Trimming pared 0 bases from V and 2 bases from J, leaving 9 bases between. Germline V gene sequence: CDR1 MGHRA, CDR2 YSYEKL. The CDR3 has 15 amino acids. The CDR3 sequence is CASSQEWEDTDTQYF. The CDR3 nucleotides are TGCGCCAGCAGCCAAGAGTGGGAGGACACAGATACGCAGTATTTT.

The chain links TRBV4-3 to TRBJ2-1, with D hard to call. V lost 0 bases to trimming and J lost 5 bases, with 8 bases between them. The V gene's germline CDR1 is LGHNA and CDR2 YSLEER. This CDR3 is built from 14 residues. In nucleotides, the CDR3 is TGCGCCAGCAGCCAAGATACCGTAGACAATGAGCAGTTCTTC. Translation gives CASSQDTVDNEQFF.

The rearrangement links TRBV6-6 to TRBJ1-6; 7 bases map to TRBD1. CDR3 length: 15 residues. Losses at the gene ends were 5 bases for V and 7 bases for J; bases not matched to a gene: 8. The germline V gene has CDR1 MNHNY and CDR2 SVGAGI (reference sequence). CDR3 protein: CASSPQGPGNSPLHF. The CDR3 DNA reads as TGTGCCAGCAGTCCACAGGGGCCCGGGAATTCACCCCTCCACTTT.

The rearrangement uses TRBV5-8 and TRBJ2-7; 7 nucleotides line up with TRBD1. Germline V lookup: CDR1 SGHTS, CDR2 YDEGEE. This CDR3 is 11 amino acids long. For the CDR3, the DNA is TGTGAGGGGGCCCCTTCTTACGAGCAGTACTTC. The encoded protein is CEGAPSYEQYF.

The CDR3 nucleotides are TGTGCCAGCAGCGAATTTAGCGGGGCTTACAATGAGCAGTTCTTC. It specifies CASSEFSGAYNEQFF. This chain joins TRBV3-1 (or the pseudogene TRBV3-2) and TRBJ2-1, with 8 nucleotides matching TRBD2. Germline V lookup: CDR1 LGHDT, CDR2 YNNKEL (reference sequence). With V trimmed by 5 bases and J by 4 bases, 7 bases remained unmatched. The CDR3 length is 15 residues.

The rearrangement links TRBV4-2 to TRBJ2-5, with 10 nucleotides matching TRBD2. Per germline, CDR1 LGHNA and CDR2 YNFKEQ. J gave up 3 bases and V 1 base, and 8 bases lay outside the gene matches. The CDR3 loop spans 17 amino acids. As DNA, the CDR3 is TGTGCCAGCAGCCAAGGTTTTCGGCTAGCGGGGGAAGAGACCCAGTACTTC. Translated, it gives CASSQGFRLAGEETQYF.

This chain connects TRBV9 to TRBJ1-6, with 9 bases aligning to TRBD1. Trimming took 3 bases from V and 5 from J; bases not matched to a gene: 3. The CDR3 is 15 amino acids. The germline V gene has CDR1 SGDLS and CDR2 YYNGEE. The CDR3 here is CASSARQGDNSPLHF. The DNA of the CDR3 is TGTGCCAGCAGCGCCAGACAGGGGGATAATTCACCCCTCCACTTT.

Here the CDR3 DNA reads TGTGCCACCAGCAGAGCAGCTGTTCAGGGGGAGACCCAGTACTTC. It codes for CATSRAAVQGETQYF. The rearrangement joins TRBV15 to TRBJ2-5; the D gene is possibly TRBD1 (6 bases). This CDR3 has 15 residues. The V and J ends lost 1 base and 5 bases respectively, with 14 bases between them. Germline-derived CDR1 and CDR2 are LNHNV and YYDKDF (reference sequence).

CDR3 sequence reads: CASSPRVNTEAFF. CDR3 bases: TGTGCCAGCAGTCCACGGGTGAACACTGAAGCTTTCTTT. This sequence joins TRBV6-5 and TRBJ1-1, with D unclear. The V end was cut by 5 bases, the J end by 0 bases, with 7 bases between. The CDR3 runs to 13 residues. Germline values: CDR1 MNHEY, CDR2 SVGAGI.

The V and J genes are TRBV18 and TRBJ1-5; D is perhaps TRBD1 (5 bases). Germline CDR1 reads KGHSH; CDR2 reads LQKENI. This CDR3 region has 15 residues. The V end was cut by 6 bases, the J end by 3 bases, with 15 bases between. CDR3 in amino acids: CASSPGQGDNQPQHF. CDR3 sequence (DNA): TGTGCCAGCTCGCCTGGGCAGGGTGACAATCAGCCCCAGCATTTT.

The chain uses TRBV12-3 or TRBV12-4 and TRBJ1-2; 8 bases map to TRBD1. With V trimmed by 6 bases and J by 6 bases, 6 bases remained unmatched. This CDR3 is 13 amino acids long. Written as DNA, the CDR3 is TGTGCCAGCAGCCAAGGGGACAGGAATGGCTACACCTTC. Translation: CASSQGDRNGYTF.

V gene TRBV6-4 combines with J gene TRBJ2-3; no firm D call. Germline V gives CDR1 MRHNA, CDR2 SNTAGT. Between the trimmed V and J ends, which lost 8 bases and 2 bases, there was a span of 14 bases. This CDR3 has 14 amino acids. The CDR3 coding sequence is TGTGCCAGCGCCTCCGTGGAGAACACAGATACGCAGTATTTT. Amino acid sequence: CASASVENTDTQYF.

The chain carries TRBV4-3 and TRBJ2-3; 13 bases align to TRBD2. The CDR3 loop spans 16 amino acids. Germline CDR1 is LGHNA and CDR2 is YSLEER. Germline trimming cut 4 bases from V and 6 bases from J; bases unmatched to any gene: 7. CDR3 nucleotide sequence: TGCGCCAGCAGCCGAACGGGACTAGCGGGAACGGATACGCAGTATTTT. Protein: CASSRTGLAGTDTQYF.

This rearrangement joins TRBV10-3 to TRBJ1-2; the D gene is possibly TRBD1 (5 bases). The germline gives CDR1 ENHRY, CDR2 SYGVKD. The ends were cut back, 4 bases at V and 2 bases at J, with 8 bases in the middle. The CDR3 covers 13 residues. The CDR3 sequence: CAISATVNYGYTF. Written as DNA, the CDR3 is TGTGCCATCAGTGCGACAGTCAACTATGGCTACACCTTC.

The chain uses TRBV4-1 and TRBJ1-2, with D possibly TRBD1 on 5 matching bases. V was trimmed by 2 bases and J by 8 bases, leaving 9 bases between them. The CDR3 has 12 residues. CDR1 and CDR2 from the germline V gene are MGHRA and YSYEKL. Here the CDR3 reads CASSQLTGGYTF. DNA for the CDR3: TGCGCCAGCAGCCAATTAACAGGAGGCTACACCTTC.

This clone showed up just a few times. The chain links TRBV5-6 to TRBJ1-6; 7 nucleotides line up with TRBD1. Germline CDR1 reads SGHDT; CDR2 reads YYEEEE. This CDR3 comprises 16 residues. V shed 2 bases, J shed 1 base, and the junction held 3 bases outside the gene matches. The CDR3 spells CASSFGQASYNSPLHF. CDR3 nucleotide sequence: TGTGCCAGCAGCTTCGGACAGGCTTCCTATAATTCACCCCTCCACTTT.

The chain employs TRBV5-6 and TRBJ1-1, with 7 nucleotides matching TRBD1. Per germline, CDR1 SGHDT and CDR2 YYEEEE. The CDR3 runs 14 residues. Losses at the gene ends were 4 bases for V and 3 bases for J; bases not matched to a gene: 6. This CDR3 reads CASSRQGPDTEAFF. Written as DNA, the CDR3 is TGTGCCAGCAGCAGACAGGGCCCAGACACTGAAGCTTTCTTT.

The rearrangement joins TRBV7-3 to TRBJ1-1; the D gene is possibly TRBD1 (6 bases). The germline gives CDR1 SGHTA, CDR2 FQGTGA. Trimming pared 4 bases from V and 6 bases from J, leaving 15 bases between. The CDR3 is 14 amino acids. DNA for the CDR3: TGTGCCAGCAGCTCCAAACAGGGTTGGGCTGAAGCTTTCTTT. It is translated as CASSSKQGWAEAFF.

This clone was counted a single time. The V and J genes are TRBV6-6 and TRBJ1-5; 9 bases are a match to TRBD1. With V trimmed by 6 bases and J by 5 bases, 5 bases remained unmatched. Germline loops: CDR1 MNHNY, CDR2 SVGAGI (reference sequence). CDR3 size: 14 residues. The CDR3 DNA reads TGTGCCAGCAGCCCGGGGACAGGGTATCAGCCCCAGCATTTT. As protein: CASSPGTGYQPQHF.

The V gene is TRBV7-6, the J gene TRBJ2-1; the match to TRBD2 covers 8 bases. Per germline, CDR1 SGHVS and CDR2 FNYEAQ. The CDR3 spans 18 residues. Trimming removed 5 bases from V and 4 bases from J; junction bases left unmatched: 16. The CDR3 loop reads CASSPTSGLAATYNEQFF. The DNA for the CDR3 is TGTGCCAGCAGCCCTACTTCAGGACTAGCCGCAACATACAATGAGCAGTTCTTC.

This clone occurred a few times. This chain joins TRBV6-5 and TRBJ1-1; D is unclear. V lost 1 base and J 7 bases, leaving 7 bases between the germline ends. The CDR3 has 12 amino acids. Germline CDR1 MNHEY, CDR2 SVGAGI. CDR3 in amino acids: CASSYFGSEAFF. The CDR3 DNA reads TGTGCCAGCAGTTACTTCGGGAGTGAAGCTTTCTTT.

Of note for this clone: At one of its ends the junction is not consistent with the germline gene, which may arise from a read error. J is TRBJ2-2 and V is TRBV11-2; 10 bases agree with TRBD2. In germline, CDR1 is SGHAT, CDR2 FQNNGV. This CDR3 comprises 16 residues. The CDR3 reads CASRGLAGAKTGELFF. CDR3 DNA: TGTGCCAGCAGGGGTCTAGCGGGAGCGAAGACCGGGGAGCTGTTTTTT.

V usage is TRBV15 and J usage is TRBJ2-7; 7 nucleotides match TRBD2. Germline assignment: CDR1 LNHNV and CDR2 YYDKDF (reference sequence). The junction had 4 bases not matched to a gene; V was cut back by 5 bases and J by 0 bases. This CDR3 is built from 14 residues. CDR3 loop: CATSLGGGSYEQYF. The CDR3 coding sequence is TGTGCCACCAGCCTTGGCGGGGGCTCCTACGAGCAGTACTTC.

The chain is built from TRBV19 and TRBJ2-1, with D perhaps TRBD1 (6 bases). CDR1 and CDR2 (germline): LNHDA, SQIVND (reference sequence). V was pared by 5 bases and J by 9 bases, with 11 bases between. There are 12 residues in the CDR3. The CDR3 region is CASSRDIGEQFF. The DNA for the CDR3 is TGTGCCAGTAGTCGGGACATCGGTGAGCAGTTCTTC.

The genes are TRBV2 and TRBJ2-7; D perhaps matches TRBD1 (6 bases). From germline, CDR1 is SNHLY and CDR2 FYNNEI. V dropped 4 bases and J dropped 3 bases, with 16 bases sitting between them. The CDR3 has 15 amino acids. The DNA of the CDR3 is TGTGCCAGCAGTGCGGGCAGGGGAATTTTCTACGAGCAGTACTTC. Translating gives CASSAGRGIFYEQYF.

The chain links TRBV4-1 to TRBJ2-1; a possible D gene is TRBD1 (6 bases). V lost 1 base to trimming and J lost 12 bases, with 22 bases between them. The germline gives CDR1 MGHRA, CDR2 YSYEKL. This CDR3 region has 16 residues. The CDR3 nucleotides read TGCGCCAGCAGCCAAGGGAGCGTGGGGGCCAATCGTGGGCAGTTCTTC. Amino acid sequence: CASSQGSVGANRGQFF.

The J gene is TRBJ2-2, the V gene TRBV19, with a tentative D call TRBD2 (6 bases). The V end was cut by 1 base, the J end by 5 bases, with 8 bases between. CDR3 length: 14 amino acids. Per the germline V gene, CDR1 is LNHDA and CDR2 is SQIVND (reference sequence). The CDR3 region has the DNA TGTGCCAGTAGTATAGTGGGAGGAACCGGGGAGCTGTTTTTT. Its protein is CASSIVGGTGELFF.

The chain is built from TRBV6-5 and TRBJ1-2; D is possibly TRBD1 (5 bases). V was trimmed by 11 bases and J by 4 bases, leaving 11 bases between them. CDR3 length equals 11 residues. The germline gives CDR1 MNHEY, CDR2 SVGAGI. The CDR3 region is CASRRGYGYTF. CDR3 bases: TGTGCCTCACGGAGGGGCTATGGCTACACCTTC.

The rearrangement joins TRBV7-2 to TRBJ2-5; 7 bases agree with TRBD2. With 3 bases clipped from V and 1 base from J, the junction kept 5 bases outside the gene matches. The CDR3 loop spans 15 amino acids. Per the germline V gene, CDR1 is SGHTA and CDR2 is FQGNSA. CDR3 nucleotides: TGTGCCAGCAGCTTGGGTCCGGGAGGCCAAGAGACCCAGTACTTC. Protein sequence: CASSLGPGGQETQYF.

This chain uses TRBV25-1 with TRBJ2-2; 9 nucleotides align to TRBD1. The CDR3 extends over 17 amino acids. Germline assignment: CDR1 MGHDK and CDR2 SYGVNS. V dropped 5 bases and J dropped 0; count of bases not matched to a gene: 7. The CDR3 reads CASSNPRDRANTGELFF. CDR3 nucleotides: TGTGCCAGCAGTAATCCCCGGGACAGGGCGAACACCGGGGAGCTGTTTTTT.